This T cell receptor beta chain stems from a study of multiple sclerosis patients with progressive multifocal leukoencephalopathy. Whole-study context: The control group, sampled over time, had multiple sclerosis, received natalizumab and did not develop PML.

This table comes from immunoSEQ multiplex PCR, and its TCRdb copy is limited to in-frame clones, with some not included. The sample comprises tens of thousands of clones, approximately 90% of which are singletons, and about 1.5% rests with the top ten. To note about this clone: Its antigen is unidentified.

Time point indicated: before natalizumab initiation. Every listed patient previously received interferon beta; all PML patients were women. T0 refers to blood drawn before natalizumab was first infused. Germline CDR1 and CDR2: SGHRS and YFSETQ. There are 13 residues in the CDR3. Trimming left V 0 bases short and J 10 bases short, with 8 bases between. Overall study results and limits: Whether JC virus or general immunocompromise explains the findings remained unclear.

The source is a human donor with multiple sclerosis. The V call is TRBV5-1, the J call TRBJ1-6; D not certain. The sequenced sample consisted of PBMCs. CDR3 sequence (DNA): TGCGCCAGCAGCTTGGATCCGGAATCACCCCTCCACTTT. Amino acids: CASSLDPESPLHF.